The 10 T cell receptor beta chains reported below all come from one sample, sequenced in a study of vaccination and CD4 T cells after COVID-19. The antigens these receptors bind are not known. Treatment denoted: roughly 11-day PBMC culture with coronavirus spike peptide pools or control peptides (ViraFEST assay). Sequenced with the Oncomine TCR Beta short-read assay was DNA taken from cultured CD4+ T cells. Via MiXCR, TCRdb re-called the PCR reads, giving one row per CDR3 protein. The sample shows roughly 20,000 distinct CDR3 sequences, 40% of them seen only once. Sample: CD4+ T cells from blood, cultured in vitro, taken after SARS-CoV-2 vaccination. The receptors were sampled from a human donor who had recovered from COVID-19.

This sequence joins TRBV20-1 and TRBJ2-2, with D perhaps TRBD2 (5 bases). Per the germline V gene, CDR1 is DFQATT and CDR2 is SNEGSKA (reference sequence). V was trimmed by 3 bases and J by 6 bases, leaving 11 bases between them. This CDR3 has 13 residues. Here the CDR3 DNA reads TGCAGTGCTAGCCTCCTAGCCTCCGGGGAGCTGTTTTTT. Amino acid sequence: CSASLLASGELFF.

Notes on this clonotype: A much larger clone differs by one base, so this may be a read error. The chain employs TRBV20-1 and TRBJ1-2; perhaps TRBD1 as D (5 bases). Trimming removed 1 base at V and 4 bases at J, with 16 bases between. Germline CDR1 is DFQATT and CDR2 is SNEGSKA (reference sequence). This CDR3 is 15 amino acids long. The CDR3 sequence is CSARGGAALSYGYTF. For the CDR3, the DNA is TGCAGTGCTAGAGGAGGGGCGGCCCTTTCCTATGGCTACACCTTC.

V usage is TRBV11-2 and J usage is TRBJ1-6; possibly TRBD1 for D (5 bases). V was shortened by 5 bases and J by 6 bases, with 14 bases between the two germline ends. The CDR3 consists of 15 residues. Germline lookup yields CDR1 SGHAT and CDR2 FQNNGV. As DNA, the CDR3 is TGTGCCAGCAGCACGGGACTCCTGTCTAATTCACCCCTCCACTTT. Translation: CASSTGLLSNSPLHF.

This clonotype occurred a few times. V usage is TRBV20-1 and J usage is TRBJ1-2; 8 bases fit TRBD1. This CDR3 has 12 amino acids. In germline, CDR1 is DFQATT, CDR2 SNEGSKA (reference sequence). The V and J ends lost 5 bases and 7 bases, in that order; junction bases with no gene match: 6. CDR3 sequence (DNA): TGCAGTGCTGACAGGGGTTCCTCTGGCTACACCTTC. This sequence encodes CSADRGSSGYTF.

This clonotype has only a few counts. The chain uses TRBV21-1 and TRBJ2-2. TRBV21-1 is designated a pseudogene. The CDR3 is made up of 18 amino acids. In DNA form, the CDR3 reads TGTGCCAGCAGCAAAATTACTTTCCTAAACGTTAACACCGGGGAGCTGTTTTTT. Its translation is CASSKITFLNVNTGELFF.

This rearrangement joins TRBV6-1 to TRBJ2-2, with 9 bases aligning to TRBD2. The V gene end was trimmed by 5 bases and the J gene end by 1 base; junction bases not matched to a gene: 11. This CDR3 is built from 18 residues. Germline loops: CDR1 MNHNS, CDR2 SASEGT. The CDR3: CASSKALAGARNTGELFF. The CDR3 nucleotides are TGTGCCAGCAGTAAGGCGTTAGCGGGAGCGAGGAACACCGGGGAGCTGTTTTTT.

In its sample, this clonotype was seen a few times. The chain combines TRBV7-2 with TRBJ1-1; 11 bases map to TRBD1. The CDR3 is 15 residues long. Germline-derived CDR1 and CDR2 are SGHTA and FQGNSA. The junction had 6 bases not matched to a gene; V was cut back by 4 bases and J by 5 bases. CDR3 nucleotides: TGTGCCAGCAGCTCAGGACAGGGGGCTGAAACTGAAGCTTTCTTT. Protein sequence: CASSSGQGAETEAFF.

V usage is TRBV15 and J usage is TRBJ1-5, with D maybe TRBD1 (6 bases). Germline assignment: CDR1 LNHNV and CDR2 YYDKDF (reference sequence). The CDR3 consists of 14 residues. V lost 5 bases and J 3 bases, leaving 11 bases between the germline ends. The CDR3 spells CATSEGQNNQPQHF. In DNA, the CDR3 is TGTGCCACCAGCGAAGGACAGAACAATCAGCCCCAGCATTTT.

This clonotype was counted a few times. The V call is TRBV6-1, the J call TRBJ2-7; D unresolved. CDR1 is MNHNS, CDR2 SASEGT, per germline. CDR3 length equals 14 residues. Between the trimmed V and J ends, which lost 6 bases and 4 bases, there was a span of 16 bases. In DNA form, the CDR3 reads TGTGCCAGCAGAGACGGAGCGAATCGTTACGAGCAGTACTTC. Protein sequence: CASRDGANRYEQYF.

The chain couples TRBV7-2 to TRBJ1-2; TRBD1 aligns across 7 bases. The length of the CDR3 is 14 residues. V was clipped by 5 bases and J by 8 bases; unmatched bases: 11. The germline CDR1 and CDR2 sequences are SGHTA and FQGNSA. The CDR3 loop is CASSPTRQGDGYTF. CDR3 nucleotides: TGTGCCAGCAGCCCTACCCGACAGGGCGACGGCTACACCTTC.